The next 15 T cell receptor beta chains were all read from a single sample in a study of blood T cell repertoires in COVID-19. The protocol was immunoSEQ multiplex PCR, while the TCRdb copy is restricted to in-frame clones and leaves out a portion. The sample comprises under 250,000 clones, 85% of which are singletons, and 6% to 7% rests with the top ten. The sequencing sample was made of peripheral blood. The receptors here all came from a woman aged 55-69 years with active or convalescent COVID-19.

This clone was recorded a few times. The CDR3 loop reads CASSQFDRGPLGEKLFF. The CDR3 coding sequence is TGCGCCAGCAGCCAATTCGACAGGGGTCCTCTGGGTGAAAAACTGTTTTTT. The V and J genes are TRBV4-1 and TRBJ1-4, with 8 bases lining up with TRBD1. V lost 2 bases to trimming and J lost 7 bases; unmatched junction nucleotides: 12. The CDR3 extends over 17 amino acids. Germline V gene data show CDR1 as MGHRA and CDR2 as YSYEKL.

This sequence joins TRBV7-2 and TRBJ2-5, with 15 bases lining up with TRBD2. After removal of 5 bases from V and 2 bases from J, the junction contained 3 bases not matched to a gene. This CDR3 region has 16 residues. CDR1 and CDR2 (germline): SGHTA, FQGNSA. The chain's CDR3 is CASSQGLAGGQETQYF. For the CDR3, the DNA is TGTGCCAGCAGCCAAGGACTAGCGGGGGGGCAAGAGACCCAGTACTTC.

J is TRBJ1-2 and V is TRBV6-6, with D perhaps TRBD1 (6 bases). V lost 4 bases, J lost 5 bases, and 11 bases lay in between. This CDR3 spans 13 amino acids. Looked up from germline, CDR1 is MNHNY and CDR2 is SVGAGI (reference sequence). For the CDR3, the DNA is TGTGCCAGCAGTTCCTACGGACAGTATGGCTACACCTTC. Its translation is CASSSYGQYGYTF.

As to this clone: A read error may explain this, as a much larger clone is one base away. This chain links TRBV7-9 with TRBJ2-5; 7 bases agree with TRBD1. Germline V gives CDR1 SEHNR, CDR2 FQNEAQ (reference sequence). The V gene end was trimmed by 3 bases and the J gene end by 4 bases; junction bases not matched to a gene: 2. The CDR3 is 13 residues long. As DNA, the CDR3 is TGTGCCAGCAGCTTTCCAGGGGGAGAGACCCAGTACTTC. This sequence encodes CASSFPGGETQYF.

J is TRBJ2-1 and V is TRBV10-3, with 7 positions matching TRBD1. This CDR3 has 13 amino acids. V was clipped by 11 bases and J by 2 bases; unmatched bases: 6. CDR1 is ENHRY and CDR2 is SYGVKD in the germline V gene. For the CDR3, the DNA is TGTGCCGCCACAGGGGAACCCTACAATGAGCAGTTCTTC. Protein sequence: CAATGEPYNEQFF.

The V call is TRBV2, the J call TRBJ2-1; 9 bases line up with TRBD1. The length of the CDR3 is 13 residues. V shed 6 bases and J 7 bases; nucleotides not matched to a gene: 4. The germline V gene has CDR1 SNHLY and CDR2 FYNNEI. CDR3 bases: TGTGCCAGCAGGGGGACAGGGAAGAATGAGCAGTTCTTC. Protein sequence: CASRGTGKNEQFF.

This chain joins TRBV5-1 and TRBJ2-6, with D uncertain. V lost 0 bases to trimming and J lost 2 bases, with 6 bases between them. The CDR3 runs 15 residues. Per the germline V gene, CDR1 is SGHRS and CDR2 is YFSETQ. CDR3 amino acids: CASSLDSPGANVLTF. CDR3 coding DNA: TGCGCCAGCAGCTTGGACAGTCCTGGGGCCAACGTCCTGACTTTC.

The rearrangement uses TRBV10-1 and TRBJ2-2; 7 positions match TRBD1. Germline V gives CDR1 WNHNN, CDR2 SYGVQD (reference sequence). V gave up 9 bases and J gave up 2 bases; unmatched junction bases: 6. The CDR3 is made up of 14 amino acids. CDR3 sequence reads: CARLTGENTGELFF. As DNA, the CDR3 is TGCGCCAGGCTTACAGGGGAAAACACCGGGGAGCTGTTTTTT.

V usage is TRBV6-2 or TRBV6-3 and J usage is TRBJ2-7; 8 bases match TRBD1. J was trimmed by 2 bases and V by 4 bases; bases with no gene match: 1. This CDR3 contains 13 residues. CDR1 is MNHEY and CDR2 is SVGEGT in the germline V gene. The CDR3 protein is CASSWDRPYEQYV. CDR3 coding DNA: TGTGCCAGCAGTTGGGACAGGCCCTACGAGCAGTACGTC.

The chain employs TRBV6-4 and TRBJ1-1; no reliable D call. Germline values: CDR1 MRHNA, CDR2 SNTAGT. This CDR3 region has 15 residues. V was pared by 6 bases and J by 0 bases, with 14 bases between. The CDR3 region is CASRAEHGMNTEAFF. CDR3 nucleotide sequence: TGTGCCAGCAGAGCGGAGCACGGGATGAACACTGAAGCTTTCTTT.

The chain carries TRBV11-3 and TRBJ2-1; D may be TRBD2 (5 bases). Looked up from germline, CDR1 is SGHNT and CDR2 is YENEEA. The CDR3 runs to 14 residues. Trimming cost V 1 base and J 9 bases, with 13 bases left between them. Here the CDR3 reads CASSLAVLGGEQFF. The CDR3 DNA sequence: TGTGCCAGCAGCTTAGCCGTCCTAGGAGGTGAGCAGTTCTTC.

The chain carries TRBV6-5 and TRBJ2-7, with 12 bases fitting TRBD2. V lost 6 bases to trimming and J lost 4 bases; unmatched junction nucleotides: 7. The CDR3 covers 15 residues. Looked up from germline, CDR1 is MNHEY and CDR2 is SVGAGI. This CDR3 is CASSIGLAGQYEQYF. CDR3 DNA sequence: TGTGCCAGCAGCATCGGACTAGCGGGACAATACGAGCAGTACTTC.

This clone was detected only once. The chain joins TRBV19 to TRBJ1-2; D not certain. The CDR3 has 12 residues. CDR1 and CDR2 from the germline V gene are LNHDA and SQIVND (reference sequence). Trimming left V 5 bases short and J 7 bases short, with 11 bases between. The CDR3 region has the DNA TGTGCCAGTAGTTTGGTAGGCGGTGGCTACACCTTC. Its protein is CASSLVGGGYTF.

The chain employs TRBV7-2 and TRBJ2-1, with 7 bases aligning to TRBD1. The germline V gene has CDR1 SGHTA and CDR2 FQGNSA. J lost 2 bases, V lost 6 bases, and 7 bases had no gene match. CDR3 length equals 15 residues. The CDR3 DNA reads TGTGCCAGCAGTCCTGCGACAGGGCCCTACAATGAGCAGTTCTTC. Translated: CASSPATGPYNEQFF.

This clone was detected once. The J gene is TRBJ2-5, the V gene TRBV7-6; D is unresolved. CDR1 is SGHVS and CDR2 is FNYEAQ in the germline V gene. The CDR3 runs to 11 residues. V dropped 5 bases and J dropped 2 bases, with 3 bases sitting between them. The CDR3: CASSQQETQYF. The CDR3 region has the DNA TGTGCCAGCAGCCAACAAGAGACCCAGTACTTC.